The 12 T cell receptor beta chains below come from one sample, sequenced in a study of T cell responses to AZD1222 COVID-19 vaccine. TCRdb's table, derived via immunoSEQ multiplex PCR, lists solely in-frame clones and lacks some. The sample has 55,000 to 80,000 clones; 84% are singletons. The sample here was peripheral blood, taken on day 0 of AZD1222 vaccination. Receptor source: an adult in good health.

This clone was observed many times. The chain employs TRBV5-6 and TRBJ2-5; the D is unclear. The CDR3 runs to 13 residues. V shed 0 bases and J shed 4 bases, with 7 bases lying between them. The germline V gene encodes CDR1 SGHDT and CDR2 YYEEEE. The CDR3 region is CASSLDRAETQYF. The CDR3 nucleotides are TGTGCCAGCAGCTTGGACAGAGCAGAGACCCAGTACTTC.

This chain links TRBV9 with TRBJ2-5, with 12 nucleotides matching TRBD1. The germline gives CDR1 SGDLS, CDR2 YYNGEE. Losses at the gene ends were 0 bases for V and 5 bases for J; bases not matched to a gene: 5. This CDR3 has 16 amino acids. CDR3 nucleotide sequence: TGTGCCAGCAGCGTAGCCGGGACAGGGGGCGGGGAGACCCAGTACTTC. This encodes CASSVAGTGGGETQYF.

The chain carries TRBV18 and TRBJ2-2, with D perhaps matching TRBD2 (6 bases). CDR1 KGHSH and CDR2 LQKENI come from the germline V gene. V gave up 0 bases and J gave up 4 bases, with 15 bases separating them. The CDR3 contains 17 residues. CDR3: CASSPPNGHGGTGELFF. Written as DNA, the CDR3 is TGTGCCAGCTCACCACCGAATGGCCACGGGGGCACCGGGGAGCTGTTTTTT.

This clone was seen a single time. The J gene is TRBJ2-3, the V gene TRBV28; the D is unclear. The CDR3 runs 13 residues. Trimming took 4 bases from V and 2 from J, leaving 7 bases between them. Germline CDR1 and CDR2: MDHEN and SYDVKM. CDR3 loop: CASSSPPTDTQYF. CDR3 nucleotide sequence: TGTGCCAGCAGTTCCCCCCCCACAGATACGCAGTATTTT.

The CDR3 spells CASSFNDGRQETQYF. CDR3 in DNA: TGTGCCAGCAGCTTCAACGATGGTAGACAAGAGACCCAGTACTTC. This chain uses TRBV5-5 with TRBJ2-5; no clear D. The length of the CDR3 is 15 residues. With 2 bases removed from V and 2 bases from J, the gap between germline ends came to 13 bases. The germline CDR1 and CDR2 sequences are SGHKS and YYEKEE (reference sequence).

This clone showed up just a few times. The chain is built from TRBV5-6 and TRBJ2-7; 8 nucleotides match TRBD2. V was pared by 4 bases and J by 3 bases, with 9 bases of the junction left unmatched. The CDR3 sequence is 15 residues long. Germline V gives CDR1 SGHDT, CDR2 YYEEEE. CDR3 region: CASSPPGTRYYEQYF. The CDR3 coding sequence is TGTGCCAGCAGCCCTCCCGGGACTAGATACTACGAGCAGTACTTC.

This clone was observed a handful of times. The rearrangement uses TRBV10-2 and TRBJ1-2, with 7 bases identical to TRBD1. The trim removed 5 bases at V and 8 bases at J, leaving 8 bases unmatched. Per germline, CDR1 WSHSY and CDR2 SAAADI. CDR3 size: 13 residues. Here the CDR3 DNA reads TGCGCCAGCAGTCCGGGACAGTCGGGCGGCTACACCTTC. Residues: CASSPGQSGGYTF.

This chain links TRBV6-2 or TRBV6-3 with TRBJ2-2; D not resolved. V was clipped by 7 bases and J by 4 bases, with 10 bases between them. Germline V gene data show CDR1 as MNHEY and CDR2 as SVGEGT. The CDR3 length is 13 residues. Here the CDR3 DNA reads TGTGCCAGCAACCCCGGGCTCACCGGGGAGCTGTTTTTT. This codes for CASNPGLTGELFF.

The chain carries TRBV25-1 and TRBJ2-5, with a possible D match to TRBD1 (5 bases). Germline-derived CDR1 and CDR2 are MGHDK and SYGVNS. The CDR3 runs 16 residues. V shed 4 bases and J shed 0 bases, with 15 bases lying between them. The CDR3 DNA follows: TGTGCCAGCAGTGGCCCCGACAGCCACAACCAAGAGACCCAGTACTTC. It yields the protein CASSGPDSHNQETQYF. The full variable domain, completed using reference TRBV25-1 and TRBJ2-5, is EADIYQTPRYLVIGTGKKITLECSQTMGHDKMYWYQQDPGMELHLIHYSYGVNSTEKGDLSSESTVSRIRTEHFPLTLESARPSHTSQYLCASSGPDSHNQETQYFGPGTRLLVL.

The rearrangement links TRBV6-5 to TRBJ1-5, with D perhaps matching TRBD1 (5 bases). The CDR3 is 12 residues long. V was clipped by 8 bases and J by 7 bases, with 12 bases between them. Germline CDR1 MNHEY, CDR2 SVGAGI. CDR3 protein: CASGTGAQPQHF. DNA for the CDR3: TGTGCCAGCGGGACCGGGGCCCAGCCCCAGCATTTT.

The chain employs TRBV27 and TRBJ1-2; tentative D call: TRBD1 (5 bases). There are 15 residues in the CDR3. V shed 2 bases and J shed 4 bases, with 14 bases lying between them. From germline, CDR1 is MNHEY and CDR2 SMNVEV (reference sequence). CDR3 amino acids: CASSLDTQGSYGYTF. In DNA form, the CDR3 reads TGTGCCAGCAGTTTAGATACCCAGGGCAGCTATGGCTACACCTTC.

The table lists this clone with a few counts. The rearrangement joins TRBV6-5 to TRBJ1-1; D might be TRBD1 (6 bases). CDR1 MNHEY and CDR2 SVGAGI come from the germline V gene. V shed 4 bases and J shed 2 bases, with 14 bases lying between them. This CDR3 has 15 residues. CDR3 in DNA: TGTGCCAGCAGTTCCCTTCCCGGGGGCAACACTGAAGCTTTCTTT. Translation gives CASSSLPGGNTEAFF.